These T cell receptor beta chains were read from a single sample in a study of T cell responses to AZD1222 COVID-19 vaccine. Assay used: immunoSEQ multiplex PCR; TCRdb lists only in-frame clones, some missing. The table shows 95,000 to 150,000 clones, with 93% occurring only once. Material: peripheral blood, obtained 28 days after the second AZD1222 dose. The receptor source for this set is an adult who received the AZD1222 COVID-19 vaccine. CDR3s include the opening cysteine and the closing phenylalanine or tryptophan. D genes are given only for firm matches. Size values are once, few and many counts, or a class for expanded clones, and some rows have none.

j_call	clone_size	v_call	d_call	cdr3_length	cdr3_nt	cdr3_aa
TRBJ1-6	once	TRBV6-2/TRBV6-3	NA	10	TGTGCCAGCGGTTTCTCACCCCTCCACTTT	CASGFSPLHF
TRBJ2-5	once	TRBV6-5	TRBD1	13	TGTGCCAGCAGCCAGGGACAGAAAGAGACCCAGTACTTC	CASSQGQKETQYF
TRBJ2-7	NA	TRBV7-9	NA	14	TGTGCCAGCAGCCCCGGGACGGGAATTTACGAGCAGTACTTC	CASSPGTGIYEQYF
TRBJ1-2	NA	TRBV12-3/TRBV12-4	NA	11	TGTGCCAGCAGTTTAAACCGTGGCTACACCTTC	CASSLNRGYTF
TRBJ1-1	NA	TRBV5-1	TRBD1	15	TGCGCCAGCAGCTTGGGGGACAGACTAGGGACTGAAGCTTTCTTT	CASSLGDRLGTEAFF
TRBJ2-5	NA	TRBV19	TRBD2	16	TGTGCCAGTACCCGGACTAGCGGGGGCTACCAAGAGACCCAGTACTTC	CASTRTSGGYQETQYF
TRBJ1-1	NA	TRBV4-3	NA	13	TGCGCCAGCAGCCAGACATGGGACACTGAAGCTTTCTTT	CASSQTWDTEAFF
TRBJ2-3	NA	TRBV27	NA	16	TGTGCCAGCAGTTTACATCCTACAGGGAGCACAGATACGCAGTATTTT	CASSLHPTGSTDTQYF
TRBJ1-1	few	TRBV5-1	NA	13	TGCGCCAGCAGTGATGGGGTGAACACTGAAGCTTTCTTT	CASSDGVNTEAFF
TRBJ2-7	many	TRBV11-2	TRBD2	14	TGTGCCAGCAGCTTAGGGGGGACTATGTACGAGCAGTACTTC	CASSLGGTMYEQYF
TRBJ1-2	NA	TRBV9	TRBD1	15	TGTGCCAGCAGCGTAGGGGACAGGCCAGGCCCGGGCTACACCTTC	CASSVGDRPGPGYTF
TRBJ2-2	NA	TRBV4-2	NA	15	TGTGCCAGCAGCCAAGATACTAGCTCCACCGGGGAGCTGTTTTTT	CASSQDTSSTGELFF
TRBJ1-5	once	TRBV5-3	NA	14	TGTGCCAGAAGCTTGGTCAGGGATCATCAGCCCCAGCATTTT	CARSLVRDHQPQHF
TRBJ2-3	NA	TRBV19	NA	15	TGTGCCAGCACCAGGACTGGGGCTGGCACAGATACGCAGTATTTT	CASTRTGAGTDTQYF
TRBJ1-6	NA	TRBV19	NA	15	TGTGCCACCACCGGGACGCTTGACTATAATTCACCCCTCCACTTT	CATTGTLDYNSPLHF
TRBJ2-1	NA	TRBV11-1	NA	13	TGTGCCAGCAGCTTAGGCAGACCCAATGAGCAGTTCTTC	CASSLGRPNEQFF
TRBJ1-2	NA	TRBV4-3	NA	15	TGCGCCAGCAGCACGAACCTAGGGTCCCACTATGGCTACACCTTC	CASSTNLGSHYGYTF
TRBJ1-5	NA	TRBV6-5	TRBD1	15	TGTGCCAGCAGTACAGGGGGTATGGGGCAGCAGCCCCAGCATTTT	CASSTGGMGQQPQHF
TRBJ1-4	NA	TRBV3-1/TRBV3-2	NA	13	TGTGCCAGCAGCCGTTGGGCTAATGAAAAACTGTTTTTT	CASSRWANEKLFF
TRBJ2-3	NA	TRBV7-9	TRBD2	14	TGTGCCAGCAGCTCTAGCGGGAGGTCAGATACGCAGTATTTT	CASSSSGRSDTQYF
TRBJ1-5	NA	TRBV19	NA	15	TGTGCCAGTACCGCCGGGACTCTGGACAATCAGCCCCAGCATTTT	CASTAGTLDNQPQHF
TRBJ1-6	NA	TRBV18	NA	13	TGTGCCAGCTCACCCTTAAGTAATTCACCCCTCCACTTT	CASSPLSNSPLHF
TRBJ1-1	NA	TRBV19	NA	16	TGTGCCAGTAGTATAGGCCCACCGGAATTGAACACTGAAGCTTTCTTT	CASSIGPPELNTEAFF
TRBJ2-6	NA	TRBV9	NA	15	TGTGCCAGCAGCGTAGGTGTCTCTGGGGCCAACGTCCTGACTTTC	CASSVGVSGANVLTF
TRBJ2-7	NA	TRBV6-2/TRBV6-3	NA	12	TGTGCCAGCAGCCAGGGTAGCGGCGAGCAGTACTTC	CASSQGSGEQYF
TRBJ2-1	once	TRBV11-2	TRBD2	15	TGTGCCAGCAGCTTAACTAGCGGGAGTTACAATGAGCAGTTCTTC	CASSLTSGSYNEQFF
TRBJ2-5	NA	TRBV21-1	NA	13	TGTGCCAGCAGCAGAGAGTTTCAAGAGACCCAGTACTTC	CASSREFQETQYF
TRBJ2-2	NA	TRBV28	TRBD1	12	TGTGCCAGCAGTCCCCCGACAGGGGTGATGTTTTTT	CASSPPTGVMFF
TRBJ2-1	NA	TRBV5-1	TRBD1	14	TGCGCCAGCAGCTTGGGACAGGGGTGGGATGAGCAGTTCTTC	CASSLGQGWDEQFF
TRBJ2-3	NA	TRBV6-5	NA	15	TGTGCCAGCAGTTACCGGGGGCCGCGATCAGATACGCAGTATTTT	CASSYRGPRSDTQYF
TRBJ1-1	NA	TRBV7-2	NA	13	TGTGCCAGCAGCTTAGAGGGGAACACTGAAGCTTTCTTT	CASSLEGNTEAFF
TRBJ1-4	NA	TRBV5-1	NA	14	TGCGCCAGCAGCGTAACAGCAACTAATGAAAAACTGTTTTTT	CASSVTATNEKLFF